Presented here are 19 T cell receptor beta chains from one specimen sequenced in a study of cytomegalovirus exposure and HLA in healthy donors. PCR was performed using 60 Vbeta and 13 Jbeta primers. Sequenced by immunoSEQ multiplex PCR; TCRdb stores in-frame clones only, minus some. The sample records about 170,000 clones, under 80% being singletons. Sequenced material: PBMCs. The receptors derive from a female donor in good health and CMV-seronegative.

The chain recombines TRBV7-9 with TRBJ2-1; D may be TRBD1 (6 bases). The V gene lost 0 bases and the J gene lost 0 bases, with 15 bases spanning the gap. The CDR3 is 18 residues long. Germline V gene data show CDR1 as SEHNR and CDR2 as FQNEAQ (reference sequence). CDR3 DNA sequence: TGTGCCAGCAGCTTAGCGTACCTTGGACAGAGCTCCTACAATGAGCAGTTCTTC. Encoded protein: CASSLAYLGQSSYNEQFF. The full variable domain, rest sourced from reference TRBV7-9 and TRBJ2-1, is DTGVSQNPRHKITKRGQNVTFRCDPISEHNRLYWYRQTLGQGPEFLTYFQNEAQLEKSRLLSDRFSAERPKGSFSTLEIQRTEQGDSAMYLCASSLAYLGQSSYNEQFFGPGTRLTVL.

The chain employs TRBV4-1 and TRBJ2-5; TRBD1 might be the D (5 bases). Per the germline V gene, CDR1 is MGHRA and CDR2 is YSYEKL. The CDR3 is 14 residues long. With 2 bases removed from V and 1 base from J, the gap between germline ends came to 8 bases. The CDR3 coding sequence is TGCGCCAGCAGCCAACCGACAGCCCAAGAGACCCAGTACTTC. It yields the protein CASSQPTAQETQYF.

This sequence joins TRBV28 and TRBJ2-1; TRBD2 matches at 9 bases. Germline CDR1 reads MDHEN; CDR2 reads SYDVKM. The J segment lost 4 bases and the V segment lost 2 bases, leaving 0 bases of the junction unmatched. CDR3 size: 14 residues. The CDR3: CASSLSGRYNEQFF. DNA for the CDR3: TGTGCCAGCAGTTTAAGCGGGAGGTACAATGAGCAGTTCTTC. The whole variable domain, remainder taken from reference TRBV28 and TRBJ2-1, is DVKVTQSSRYLVKRTGEKVFLECVQDMDHENMFWYRQDPGLGLRLIYFSYDVKMKEKGDIPEGYSVSREKKERFSLILESASTNQTSMYLCASSLSGRYNEQFFGPGTRLTVL.

This clone was observed a single time. J is TRBJ1-5 and V is TRBV25-1; weak D call: TRBD1 (5 bases). CDR1 and CDR2 (germline): MGHDK, SYGVNS. The CDR3 runs 15 residues. Trimming took off 3 bases at V and 7 bases at J, with 16 bases between the two ends. The CDR3 DNA sequence: TGTGCCAGCAGTGACTCGACGGGAGGGGAACAGCCCCAGCATTTT. Its translation: CASSDSTGGEQPQHF.

V is TRBV5-8 and J is TRBJ2-5, with 15 positions matching TRBD2. CDR1 and CDR2 from the germline V gene are SGHTS and YDEGEE. The CDR3 is 16 residues long. Losses at the gene ends were 4 bases for V and 5 bases for J; bases not matched to a gene: 6. The CDR3 nucleotides are TGTGCCAGCAGCCCCGGACTAGCGGGGGGGCGGGAGACCCAGTACTTC. This sequence encodes CASSPGLAGGRETQYF.

This sequence joins TRBV30 and TRBJ1-5; tentatively, D is TRBD1 (6 bases). The germline gives CDR1 GTSNPN, CDR2 SVGIG (reference sequence). The CDR3 has 16 residues. V was clipped by 3 bases and J by 0 bases, with 15 bases between them. CDR3 nucleotide sequence: TGTGCCTGGAGCGTACCGGACAGTAATAGCAATCAGCCCCAGCATTTT. This gives the protein CAWSVPDSNSNQPQHF.

This chain joins TRBV5-6 and TRBJ2-7; D is possibly TRBD1 (6 bases). V lost 3 bases, J lost 5 bases, and 15 bases lay in between. This CDR3 is 14 amino acids long. Germline lookup yields CDR1 SGHDT and CDR2 YYEEEE. CDR3 amino acids: CASSSSTGTHEQYF. In nucleotides, the CDR3 is TGTGCCAGCAGCTCCTCAACAGGGACCCACGAGCAGTACTTC.

About this clone itself: One junction end disagrees with the germline gene, perhaps due to a read error. The CDR3 region is CSSSPGTGKEQYF. Here the CDR3 DNA reads TGTTCCAGCAGCCCTGGGACAGGGAAAGAGCAGTACTTC. V gene TRBV7-9 combines with J gene TRBJ2-7, with TRBD1 matching 9 bases. The CDR3 sequence is 13 residues long. The germline V gene has CDR1 SEHNR and CDR2 FQNEAQ (reference sequence).

This clone occurred once. This CDR3 is CASNELRDAGKETQYF. CDR3 coding DNA: TGCGCCAGCAATGAGCTACGGGACGCGGGAAAAGAGACCCAGTACTTC. This chain joins TRBV5-1 and TRBJ2-5, with D perhaps matching TRBD2 (6 bases). In germline, CDR1 is SGHRS, CDR2 YFSETQ. The CDR3 sequence is 16 residues long. V was trimmed by 6 bases and J by 3 bases, leaving 21 bases between them. Full variable domain (missing parts from reference TRBV5-1 and TRBJ2-5): KAGVTQTPRYLIKTRGQQVTLSCSPISGHRSVSWYQQTPGQGLQFLFEYFSETQRNKGNFPGRFSGRQFSNSRSEMNVSTLELGDSALYLCASNELRDAGKETQYFGPGTRLLVL.

The rearrangement joins TRBV5-1 to TRBJ1-6, with TRBD1 matching over 7 bases. Germline-derived CDR1 and CDR2 are SGHRS and YFSETQ. The CDR3 is made up of 14 amino acids. The J segment lost 10 bases and the V segment lost 5 bases, leaving 9 bases of the junction unmatched. The CDR3 bases are TGCGCCAGCAGGACAGGGTCGGCGAACTCACCCCTCCACTTT. Amino acid sequence: CASRTGSANSPLHF.

This rearrangement joins TRBV10-1 to TRBJ1-1; D is perhaps TRBD1 (6 bases). V was cut by 6 bases and J by 1 base, with 21 bases left in between. Germline V gives CDR1 WNHNN, CDR2 SYGVQD (reference sequence). The CDR3 has 17 residues. The CDR3 reads CASRRDKQGQRNTEAFF. CDR3 nucleotides: TGCGCCAGCAGGAGGGACAAGCAGGGGCAGAGGAACACTGAAGCTTTCTTT.

The rearrangement joins TRBV9 to TRBJ2-7; D possibly corresponds to TRBD1 (5 bases). The germline gives CDR1 SGDLS, CDR2 YYNGEE. The CDR3 totals 15 residues. V lost 0 bases, J lost 2 bases, and 12 bases lay in between. CDR3 sequence: CASSVDDSSAYEQYF. As DNA, the CDR3 is TGTGCCAGCAGCGTAGACGACAGCTCAGCCTACGAGCAGTACTTC.

The CDR3 loop is CASSPLAGGKYEQYF. The DNA of the CDR3 is TGTGCCAGCAGTCCCCTAGCGGGAGGAAAATACGAGCAGTACTTC. This sequence joins TRBV28 and TRBJ2-7; 11 bases are a match to TRBD2. V was pared by 5 bases and J by 4 bases, with 7 bases of the junction left unmatched. The CDR3 is made up of 15 amino acids. CDR1 and CDR2 from the germline V gene are MDHEN and SYDVKM. The full variable domain, completed using reference TRBV28 and TRBJ2-7, is DVKVTQSSRYLVKRTGEKVFLECVQDMDHENMFWYRQDPGLGLRLIYFSYDVKMKEKGDIPEGYSVSREKKERFSLILESASTNQTSMYLCASSPLAGGKYEQYFGPGTRLTVT.

V usage is TRBV6-6 and J usage is TRBJ1-1; 10 bases are a match to TRBD1. CDR1 is MNHNY, CDR2 SVGAGI, per germline (reference sequence). Trimming at V came to 7 bases and at J to 4 bases, leaving 6 bases not matched to a gene. This CDR3 contains 14 residues. The CDR3 here is CASNQDRGGTEAFF. The DNA for the CDR3 is TGTGCCAGCAATCAGGACAGGGGGGGCACTGAAGCTTTCTTT.

This clone was counted a single time. The CDR3 bases are TGTGCCAGCAACACCCTCCTCGGGGGAGCACCCCTCCACTTT. Its protein is CASNTLLGGAPLHF. This rearrangement joins TRBV27 to TRBJ1-6; possible D gene TRBD1, 5 bases. The CDR3 runs 14 residues. Germline V gives CDR1 MNHEY, CDR2 SMNVEV (reference sequence). Between the trimmed V and J ends, which lost 7 bases and 11 bases, there was a span of 18 bases.

This rearrangement joins TRBV11-2 to TRBJ1-3; D gene unclear. The CDR3 sequence is 12 residues long. V lost 8 bases and J lost 4, with 9 bases in between. Germline V gene sequence: CDR1 SGHAT, CDR2 FQNNGV. In nucleotides, the CDR3 is TGTGCCAGCTTCGGGTTAGGAAACACCATATATTTT. It is translated as CASFGLGNTIYF.

The chain is built from TRBV18 and TRBJ2-7; 8 bases map to TRBD1. CDR3 size: 15 residues. Trimming removed 6 bases from V and 4 bases from J; junction bases left unmatched: 11. Germline V gene sequence: CDR1 KGHSH, CDR2 LQKENI. The CDR3: CASSTTGQAYYEQYF. The CDR3 nucleotides read TGTGCCAGCTCCACCACGGGACAGGCTTATTACGAGCAGTACTTC.

The chain combines TRBV6-1 with TRBJ1-1; possible D gene TRBD1, 6 bases. Germline values: CDR1 MNHNS, CDR2 SASEGT. The CDR3 is 14 residues long. Trimming took 1 base from V and 7 from J, leaving 13 bases between them. The CDR3 DNA is TGTGCCAGCAGTGAAGGGGGGACACTGATTGAAGCTTTCTTT. The encoded protein is CASSEGGTLIEAFF.

The chain is built from TRBV5-1 and TRBJ1-2, with TRBD1 matching over 10 bases. The V and J ends lost 4 bases and 0 bases, in that order; junction bases with no gene match: 12. CDR1 SGHRS and CDR2 YFSETQ come from the germline V gene. The CDR3 extends over 18 amino acids. CDR3 sequence: CASSGGTGALLTNYGYTF. The DNA for the CDR3 is TGCGCCAGCAGCGGTGGGACAGGGGCCCTACTCACTAACTATGGCTACACCTTC. The entire variable domain, with the rest obtained from reference TRBV5-1 and TRBJ1-2, is as follows: KAGVTQTPRYLIKTRGQQVTLSCSPISGHRSVSWYQQTPGQGLQFLFEYFSETQRNKGNFPGRFSGRQFSNSRSEMNVSTLELGDSALYLCASSGGTGALLTNYGYTFGSGTRLTVV.